This TCR beta chain emerged from a study of T cells in localized non-small cell lung cancer. Measured with immunoSEQ multiplex PCR; TCRdb has only the in-frame clones, and not every one. The sample lists 53,000 or so clones, approximately 80% seen once, with 15% to 20% in the top ten. The CDR3 extends over 16 amino acids. With 1 base removed from V and 0 bases from J, the gap between germline ends came to 11 bases. The germline CDR1 and CDR2 sequences are SGHNT and YYREEE (reference sequence). This clone was seen a handful of times. Antigen unknown. Points from the study as a whole: Elevated circulating T cell density in blood was associated with longer overall survival. Median around 56 top-100 tumor clones were shared with paired adjacent lung. Adjacent uninvolved lung tissue had the highest T cell clonality, exceeding tumor. Sequencing, confined to only one tumor region, leaves heterogeneity possible.

This specimen consisted of peripheral blood mononuclear cells, obtained before any cancer treatment. The chain links TRBV5-4 to TRBJ1-5; TRBD1 might be the D (5 bases). The receptor was isolated from a man aged 35 to 69 with stage III lung adenocarcinoma. The CDR3 sequence: CASSLHFRVSNQPQHF. Written as DNA, the CDR3 is TGTGCCAGCAGCTTGCATTTCAGGGTTAGCAATCAGCCCCAGCATTTT.